The TCR beta chain described here comes from a study of shared clonotypes between healthy human individuals. Germline CDR1 is SGHVS and CDR2 is FQNEAQ. The CDR3 consists of 17 residues. Deletions cut 0 bases from V and 0 bases from J, with 12 bases between. Points on this clone: No antigen is known for it.

The table came from immunoSEQ multiplex PCR; TCRdb's copy has only in-frame clones and leaves some out. The sample holds over a million clones, around 78% seen once. Findings and limits, study-wide: Relative to memory subsets, naive subsets generally showed larger estimated richness. Rarefaction indicated that sorted-subset sequencing remained incomplete although depth was large. Relative to clonotypes present in all four donors, those not shared had lower generation probabilities.

This chain joins TRBV7-8 and TRBJ1-5; D call uncertain. The origin of this receptor is a man younger than 30 in good health. Some clones in this sample may be carry-over from other donors' samples. The sequenced sample was memory CD4+ T cells from PBMCs. Documented subset: CD45RA-negative fraction. The CDR3 here is CASSLAGLLDSNQPQHF. DNA for the CDR3: TGTGCCAGCAGCTTAGCGGGTCTTTTGGATAGCAATCAGCCCCAGCATTTT.